A selection of T cell receptor beta chains follows, all from one sample in a study of T cells in Graves' hyperthyroidism and ophthalmopathy. TCRdb called the multiplex PCR reads again in MiXCR, with one record for every CDR3 protein. The sample lists just over 550,000 distinct CDR3 sequences; just over 45% were seen once. Source material: peripheral blood or thyroid tissue (not recorded which). These receptors came from a young woman with Graves' hyperthyroidism. Both conserved end residues are trimmed from each CDR3. The D gene is left open where the match is weak. Clone size is given for some rows only: seen once, a few or many times, or a class if the clone is expanded.

D gene: TRBD1; J gene: TRBJ1-6; clone size: many; V gene: TRBV7-3; CDR3 protein: ASSQGTANSPLH
D gene: NA; J gene: TRBJ2-7; clone size: few; V gene: TRBV7-2; CDR3 protein: ASSPRQSSYEQY
D gene: NA; J gene: TRBJ2-5; clone size: NA; V gene: TRBV7-4; CDR3 protein: ASSASPSQETQY
D gene: NA; J gene: TRBJ2-7; clone size: few; V gene: TRBV5-1; CDR3 protein: ASRSDSYEQY
D gene: NA; J gene: TRBJ1-1; clone size: NA; V gene: TRBV25-1; CDR3 protein: ASLDRRTAF
D gene: TRBD2; J gene: TRBJ2-7; clone size: NA; V gene: TRBV19; CDR3 protein: ASRGLAGDFYEQY
D gene: TRBD1; J gene: TRBJ1-3; clone size: few; V gene: TRBV7-2; CDR3 protein: ASSSGQGVGNTIY
D gene: NA; J gene: TRBJ1-5; clone size: NA; V gene: TRBV2; CDR3 protein: ASSLSSRGNQPQH
D gene: NA; J gene: TRBJ1-4; clone size: once; V gene: TRBV20-1; CDR3 protein: SARGDPGGEKLF
D gene: NA; J gene: TRBJ1-2; clone size: medium-sized; V gene: TRBV25-1; CDR3 protein: ASSEHRLYGYT
D gene: NA; J gene: TRBJ1-5; clone size: many; V gene: TRBV2; CDR3 protein: ASSETNGDQPQH
D gene: TRBD1; J gene: TRBJ1-1; clone size: NA; V gene: TRBV7-3; CDR3 protein: ASSLQDRPFMNTEAF
D gene: NA; J gene: TRBJ1-1; clone size: NA; V gene: TRBV20-1; CDR3 protein: SARRGGGNTEAF
D gene: NA; J gene: TRBJ1-6; clone size: few; V gene: TRBV2; CDR3 protein: ASSQGKSPLH
D gene: NA; J gene: TRBJ1-1; clone size: few; V gene: TRBV24-1; CDR3 protein: ATSRQLGAEAF
D gene: NA; J gene: TRBJ1-6; clone size: NA; V gene: TRBV13; CDR3 protein: ASSLLGSGSPLH
D gene: TRBD1; J gene: TRBJ1-2; clone size: NA; V gene: TRBV6-1; CDR3 protein: ASSPRGSHGYT
D gene: NA; J gene: TRBJ1-2; clone size: NA; V gene: TRBV6-6; CDR3 protein: ASSSRSGYT
D gene: NA; J gene: TRBJ1-2; clone size: once; V gene: TRBV20-1; CDR3 protein: SAWSDGFGGGYT
D gene: TRBD1; J gene: TRBJ1-1; clone size: many; V gene: TRBV24-1; CDR3 protein: ATKDREDTEAF
D gene: NA; J gene: TRBJ1-6; clone size: once; V gene: TRBV7-2; CDR3 protein: ASSVEGQDSPLH
D gene: NA; J gene: TRBJ1-1; clone size: few; V gene: TRBV20-1; CDR3 protein: SASVISKNTEAF
D gene: TRBD2; J gene: TRBJ2-5; clone size: NA; V gene: TRBV10-1; CDR3 protein: ASSETSGRVETQY
D gene: NA; J gene: TRBJ2-5; clone size: NA; V gene: TRBV7-7; CDR3 protein: ASSVVNVKETQY
D gene: TRBD1; J gene: TRBJ1-3; clone size: NA; V gene: TRBV6-1; CDR3 protein: ASSSDRPGNTIY
D gene: NA; J gene: TRBJ1-2; clone size: NA; V gene: TRBV7-9; CDR3 protein: ASRNYAVLYT
D gene: NA; J gene: TRBJ2-2; clone size: many; V gene: TRBV7-9; CDR3 protein: ASSFGVRDTGELF
D gene: NA; J gene: TRBJ1-2; clone size: NA; V gene: TRBV29-1; CDR3 protein: SGRDNDGYT
D gene: TRBD1; J gene: TRBJ1-4; clone size: many; V gene: TRBV2; CDR3 protein: ASTDDRGDEKLF
D gene: NA; J gene: TRBJ1-6; clone size: few; V gene: TRBV20-1; CDR3 protein: SARVPGTEGNSPLH
D gene: NA; J gene: TRBJ2-5; clone size: NA; V gene: TRBV2; CDR3 protein: ASSSDGEETQY
D gene: TRBD1; J gene: TRBJ1-1; clone size: NA; V gene: TRBV7-2; CDR3 protein: ASYGQGAYAEAF
D gene: TRBD2; J gene: TRBJ2-7; clone size: NA; V gene: TRBV12-3/TRBV12-4; CDR3 protein: ASIQSGGYEQY
D gene: NA; J gene: TRBJ1-1; clone size: once; V gene: TRBV7-9; CDR3 protein: ASSLLGEVNTEAF
D gene: NA; J gene: TRBJ1-2; clone size: NA; V gene: TRBV11-2; CDR3 protein: ASRGWGANYGYT
D gene: NA; J gene: TRBJ1-3; clone size: NA; V gene: TRBV25-1; CDR3 protein: AGDSSGDTIY
D gene: NA; J gene: TRBJ1-1; clone size: NA; V gene: TRBV2; CDR3 protein: ASSVRWNTEAF